In this sample, the clone carrying this T cell receptor (beta chain) turned up many times. The sample comes from a study of T cells after somatic rescue of genetic block. Assay: immunoSEQ multiplex PCR; the TCRdb copy retains only in-frame clones and omits some. The sample carries roughly 120,000 clones, approximately 90% recorded once. Germline V lookup: CDR1 MRHNA, CDR2 SNTAGT. This CDR3 has 15 residues. The ends lost 6 bases at V and 1 base at J; junction bases unmatched: 4. Source material: peripheral blood mononuclear cells (PBMCs). This clonotype was obtained from a woman under 30. The rearrangement uses TRBV6-4 and TRBJ2-5; 11 nucleotides align to TRBD2. The CDR3 is CASSASGGRQETQYF. CDR3 nucleotide sequence: TGTGCCAGCAGCGCTAGCGGGGGGCGCCAAGAGACCCAGTACTTC.